The subject of this entry is one TCR beta chain. Other DNA sequences of this sample code for an identical CDR3. This specimen comes from a study of blood T cell repertoires in COVID-19. Study in general: PBMCs, B-cell-depleted T cells, or T cells provided the cDNA or gDNA that made up the material.

Original data processing: Amplification from reference gene primers served as the basis for estimated nucleated cell counts. Profiling relied on immunoSEQ multiplex PCR, and the TCRdb table lists in-frame clones only, not all of them. Clone size and V and J calls were adopted from that table, with D and trimming inferred from the DNA. Of tens of thousands of clones listed, 75% to 95% are singletons. Sequencing was performed on peripheral blood. The receptor was derived from a woman aged 80 or older with acute or convalescent COVID-19.

For the CDR3, the DNA is TGCAGTGCTAGTTCAGGACTAGCGGGGTCTGGGGCCAACGTCCTGACTTTC. As protein: CSASSGLAGSGANVLTF. The V gene is TRBV20-1, the J gene TRBJ2-6, with TRBD2 identical over 12 bases. Germline V gene data show CDR1 as DFQATT and CDR2 as SNEGSKA (reference sequence). CDR3 length: 17 amino acids. V lost 3 bases to trimming and J lost 1 base; unmatched junction nucleotides: 4.